Listed here are 25 T cell receptor beta chains from one sample, sequenced in a study of blood T cells in healthy people across ages (dated by TCRdb to between 2015 and 2016). Libraries were built with 5' RACE. The sequencing machine was an Illumina HiSeq 2500. The second PCR ran for roughly 7 to 11 cycles and used a J-beta primer mix along with a sample-barcoded 5' primer. The public reads were quality trimmed at Q25 with fastp and then assembled into clones with MiXCR by TCRdb, keeping productive beta chains. Entries are consolidated by CDR3 protein sequence, retaining the most common genes and DNA. A total of about 760,000 distinct CDR3 sequences appear in this sample, around 25% of them only once. The ten largest clones take up 9.4% of the sample. The data also belong to a second study, concerning T cells of mothers and their children.

Sequences were obtained from blood. All receptors come from a boy younger than 18 in good health.

The CDR3, as DNA: TGTGCCAGCACCACACGGGGAGGCCATGAGCAGTTCTTC. This gives the protein CASTTRGGHEQFF. The chain links TRBV27 to TRBJ2-5; maybe TRBD2 (6 bases). With the DNA end fitting TRBJ2-1 better, the J assignment may be wrong. There are 13 residues in the CDR3. Germline V gene data show CDR1 as MNHEY and CDR2 as SMNVEV (reference sequence).

This clonotype has only a few counts. The chain has TRBV27 and TRBJ2-7, with D perhaps TRBD2 (5 bases). This CDR3 is built from 14 residues. CDR1 MNHEY and CDR2 SMNVEV come from the germline V gene (reference sequence). V was shortened by 5 bases and J by 3 bases, with 14 bases between the two germline ends. The CDR3 nucleotides are TGTGCCAGCAGTCCCTGGACTGAGAGCTACGAGCAGTACTTC. Translating it yields CASSPWTESYEQYF.

The rearrangement uses TRBV19 and TRBJ1-6; D not certain. This CDR3 is built from 16 residues. In germline, CDR1 is LNHDA, CDR2 SQIVND (reference sequence). V was clipped by 5 bases and J by 9 bases, with 20 bases between them. The CDR3 DNA reads TGTGCCAGTAGTCATCCGGGTGTTTCTCGAGGTTCACCCCTCCACTTT. It specifies CASSHPGVSRGSPLHF.

The chain is built from TRBV7-2 and TRBJ2-4, with a weak D call TRBD1 (6 bases). The CDR3 runs to 16 residues. Germline CDR1 reads SGHTA; CDR2 reads FQGNSA. Trimming removed 1 base at V and 4 bases at J, with 14 bases between. The CDR3, as DNA: TGTGCCAGCAGCTTAGATAAGCGACAGGCGAAAAACATTCAGTACTTC. This translates into CASSLDKRQAKNIQYF.

This chain joins TRBV28 and TRBJ2-7; a weak D match, TRBD1 (6 bases). Germline values: CDR1 MDHEN, CDR2 SYDVKM. The CDR3 has 14 amino acids. V was shortened by 7 bases and J by 6 bases, with 19 bases between the two germline ends. The CDR3 DNA reads as TGTGCCAGCACAGATACAGGGACAAGTCGCGAGCAGTACTTC. Translating gives CASTDTGTSREQYF. The variable domain in full, completed from reference TRBV28 and TRBJ2-7, reads DVKVTQSSRYLVKRTGEKVFLECVQDMDHENMFWYRQDPGLGLRLIYFSYDVKMKEKGDIPEGYSVSREKKERFSLILESASTNQTSMYLCASTDTGTSREQYFGPGTRLTVT.

This CDR3 is CSVEEAGGRTEAFF. CDR3 DNA: TGCAGCGTTGAAGAAGCAGGGGGCAGGACTGAAGCTTTCTTT. The J gene is TRBJ1-1, the V gene TRBV29-1; 8 bases map to TRBD1. CDR3 length: 14 amino acids. Germline loops: CDR1 SQVTM, CDR2 ANQGSEA. The V and J ends lost 0 bases and 5 bases, in that order; junction bases with no gene match: 5.

The sample holds a few counts of this clonotype. The chain links TRBV29-1 to TRBJ2-7, with D maybe TRBD2 (6 bases). Per the germline V gene, CDR1 is SQVTM and CDR2 is ANQGSEA. This CDR3 region has 10 residues. The V end lost 5 bases, the J end lost 6 bases, and 8 bases lay between the germline ends. CDR3 nucleotides: TGCAGCGTTTCCGGGGGCGAGCAGTACTTC. Its protein is CSVSGGEQYF.

The chain employs TRBV5-1 and TRBJ1-2, with D tentatively TRBD1 (6 bases). CDR3 length equals 14 residues. The ends were cut back, 1 base at V and 8 bases at J, with 15 bases in the middle. The V gene's germline CDR1 is SGHRS and CDR2 YFSETQ. The DNA of the CDR3 is TGCGCCAGCAGCTTGTGGACAGACCTACGCGGCTACACCTTC. Translating gives CASSLWTDLRGYTF.

A single count supports this clonotype. Being one base from a much bigger clone, this may be a read error. The CDR3 nucleotides read TGTGCCAGCAGTTTGGATCGGTTACGAGAGACCCAGTACTTC. Encoded protein: CASSLDRLRETQYF. This rearrangement joins TRBV5-6 to TRBJ2-5; D is ambiguous. The CDR3 sequence is 14 residues long. Germline values: CDR1 SGHDT, CDR2 YYEEEE.

This clonotype was counted only a few times. The chain uses TRBV14 and TRBJ2-5; 9 bases agree with TRBD1. Germline-derived CDR1 and CDR2 are SGHDN and FVKESK. The CDR3 runs to 15 residues. V lost 1 base, J lost 4 bases, and 4 bases stayed unmatched. The DNA for the CDR3 is TGTGCCAGCAGCCAAGGGGGACAGGGAGGAGAGACCCAGTACTTC. It specifies CASSQGGQGGETQYF.

The chain employs TRBV6-5 and TRBJ1-2; D gene unclear. Per the germline V gene, CDR1 is MNHEY and CDR2 is SVGAGI. This CDR3 comprises 15 residues. The V end was cut by 7 bases, the J end by 4 bases, with 19 bases between. The CDR3 DNA sequence: TGTGCCAGCAAGACCATAAAGACGGTCGCCTATGGCTACACCTTC. This gives the protein CASKTIKTVAYGYTF.

V usage is TRBV6-1 and J usage is TRBJ2-4, with 7 bases identical to TRBD2. This CDR3 comprises 14 residues. Germline V gives CDR1 MNHNS, CDR2 SASEGT. Germline trimming cut 4 bases from V and 6 bases from J; bases unmatched to any gene: 6. The CDR3 reads CASSVPQRGNIQYF. The CDR3 nucleotides are TGTGCCAGCAGTGTACCCCAGCGGGGAAACATTCAGTACTTC.

V usage is TRBV29-1 and J usage is TRBJ2-5; no reliable D call. This CDR3 is 13 amino acids long. Trimming pared 4 bases from V and 5 bases from J, leaving 14 bases between. Germline values: CDR1 SQVTM, CDR2 ANQGSEA. In DNA form, the CDR3 reads TGCAGCGTTGGCCTGCGGTTGGGGGAGACCCAGTACTTC. It codes for CSVGLRLGETQYF.

This clonotype has a handful of counts. V gene TRBV6-2 or TRBV6-3 combines with J gene TRBJ2-1; D not certain. Germline V gives CDR1 MNHEY, CDR2 SVGEGT. This CDR3 spans 15 amino acids. Trimming removed 10 bases from V and 3 bases from J, with 19 bases in between. DNA for the CDR3: TGTGCCACTCAACTACATACCCCAGACTACAATGAGCAGTTCTTC. As protein: CATQLHTPDYNEQFF.

The sample holds a few counts of this clonotype. V gene TRBV29-1 combines with J gene TRBJ2-7; D might be TRBD2 (5 bases). V was trimmed by 2 bases and J by 3 bases, leaving 14 bases between them. The CDR3 consists of 14 residues. Germline V CDR1 and CDR2: SQVTM, ANQGSEA. CDR3 region: CSVEFPGISYEQYF. The CDR3 DNA follows: TGCAGCGTTGAATTCCCGGGAATCAGCTACGAGCAGTACTTC.

V gene TRBV6-5 combines with J gene TRBJ1-1; TRBD1 might be the D (5 bases). This CDR3 region has 14 residues. With 5 bases removed from V and 8 bases from J, the gap between germline ends came to 18 bases. Germline CDR1 reads MNHEY; CDR2 reads SVGAGI. Written as DNA, the CDR3 is TGTGCCAGCAGTCCTAAAAGGCCCGAGGGGGAAGCTTTCTTT. Its translation: CASSPKRPEGEAFF.

The chain links TRBV6-5 to TRBJ2-5, with TRBD2 matching 13 bases. J was trimmed by 2 bases and V by 5 bases; bases with no gene match: 5. Germline V lookup: CDR1 MNHEY, CDR2 SVGAGI. The CDR3 is 16 amino acids. The CDR3 sequence: CASSTPGLAGQETQYF. DNA of the CDR3: TGTGCCAGCAGTACTCCGGGACTAGCGGGGCAAGAGACCCAGTACTTC.

The gene calls are TRBV7-9 and TRBJ2-4; D unclear. Germline V gene data show CDR1 as SEHNR and CDR2 as FQNEAQ (reference sequence). The CDR3 consists of 13 residues. The V gene lost 5 bases and the J gene lost 7 bases, with 12 bases spanning the gap. CDR3 DNA sequence: TGTGCCAGCAGCAGACTGCGGACCAACATTCAGTACTTC. It specifies CASSRLRTNIQYF.

The rearrangement joins TRBV27 to TRBJ1-2, with D perhaps TRBD1 (5 bases). CDR1 and CDR2 from the germline V gene are MNHEY and SMNVEV (reference sequence). Trimming removed 5 bases from V and 4 bases from J, with 11 bases in between. This CDR3 is 13 amino acids long. The CDR3 here is CASSKPGLYGYTF. The CDR3 DNA is TGTGCCAGCAGTAAGCCGGGACTCTATGGCTACACCTTC.

This clonotype was seen more than once but under ten times. The chain joins TRBV7-9 to TRBJ2-5, with a tentative D call TRBD1 (5 bases). The V gene's germline CDR1 is SEHNR and CDR2 FQNEAQ (reference sequence). V was pared by 5 bases and J by 1 base, with 11 bases between. There are 14 residues in the CDR3. Here the CDR3 DNA reads TGTGCCAGCAGCCCGACAGCGAGCCAAGAGACCCAGTACTTC. It specifies CASSPTASQETQYF.

The rearrangement uses TRBV7-3 and TRBJ2-2; unclear D gene. The CDR3 consists of 14 residues. V lost 5 bases and J lost 1, with 8 bases in between. Germline V gives CDR1 SGHTA, CDR2 FQGTGA. The CDR3 DNA reads TGTGCCAGCAGCGCCGACCTGAACACCGGGGAGCTGTTTTTT. Encoded protein: CASSADLNTGELFF.

The chain employs TRBV29-1 and TRBJ1-4, with D possibly being TRBD1 (6 bases). CDR1 is SQVTM, CDR2 ANQGSEA, per germline. The CDR3 covers 14 residues. The germline V and J ends were trimmed by 8 bases and 5 bases, with 18 bases remaining between them. For the CDR3, the DNA is TGCAGCATTTCTACAGGGATCTTGAATGAAAAACTGTTTTTT. It translates to CSISTGILNEKLFF. Supplemented by reference TRBV29-1 and TRBJ1-4, the full variable domain reads SAVISQKPSRDICQRGTSLTIQCQVDSQVTMMFWYRQQPGQSLTLIATANQGSEATYESGFVIDKFPISRPNLTFSTLTVSNMSPEDSSIYLCSISTGILNEKLFFGSGTQLSVL.

V usage is TRBV27 and J usage is TRBJ2-7, with 8 bases matching TRBD2. V lost 0 bases to trimming and J lost 0 bases; unmatched junction nucleotides: 4. This CDR3 has 16 residues. Germline V gene sequence: CDR1 MNHEY, CDR2 SMNVEV (reference sequence). DNA for the CDR3: TGTGCCAGCAGTTTATCCCTAGCGGGCGTCTCCTACGAGCAGTACTTC. Translated: CASSLSLAGVSYEQYF.

A word on this clonotype: Germline and junction disagree at one end, which may indicate a read error. The rearrangement links TRBV7-7 to TRBJ2-5, with D perhaps being TRBD1 or TRBD2 (5 bases each). The CDR3 covers 15 residues. Per germline, CDR1 SSHAT and CDR2 FNYEAQ (reference sequence). CDR3 protein: CASSGGGGGGETQYF. For the CDR3, the DNA is TGTGCTAGCAGCGGTGGTGGAGGTGGGGGAGAGACCCAGTACTTC.

This chain joins TRBV7-2 and TRBJ1-1; D might be TRBD1 (5 bases). The V end lost 6 bases, the J end lost 11 bases, and 16 bases lay between the germline ends. Germline CDR1 is SGHTA and CDR2 is FQGNSA. The CDR3 totals 12 residues. CDR3 in DNA: TGTGCCAGCAGTCGGGACGGTAAGGGGGCTTTCTTT. This codes for CASSRDGKGAFF.